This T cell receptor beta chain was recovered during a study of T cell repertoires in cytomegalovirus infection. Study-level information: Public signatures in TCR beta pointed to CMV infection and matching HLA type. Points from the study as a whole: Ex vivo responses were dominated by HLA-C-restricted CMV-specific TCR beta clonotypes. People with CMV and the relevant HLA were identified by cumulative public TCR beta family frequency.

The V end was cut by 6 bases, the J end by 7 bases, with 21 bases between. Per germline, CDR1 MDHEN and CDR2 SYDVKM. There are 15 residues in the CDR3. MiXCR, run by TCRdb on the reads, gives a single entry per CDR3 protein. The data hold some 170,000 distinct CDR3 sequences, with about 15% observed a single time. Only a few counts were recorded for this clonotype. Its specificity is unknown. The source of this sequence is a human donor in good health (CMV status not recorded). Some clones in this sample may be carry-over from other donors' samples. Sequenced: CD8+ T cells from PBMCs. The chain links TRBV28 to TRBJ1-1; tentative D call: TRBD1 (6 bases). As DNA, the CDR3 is TGTGCCAGCAGACCTCTTGACAGGCTGCTTTTTGAAGCTTTCTTT. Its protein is CASRPLDRLLFEAFF.